The source of this TCR beta chain is a study of blood T cell repertoires in COVID-19. The CDR3 is 12 amino acids. The germline gives CDR1 WNHNN, CDR2 SYGVQD (reference sequence). The ends were cut back, 9 bases at V and 3 bases at J, with 9 bases in the middle. Authors' methods: Amplification of reference gene primers was used by the study to estimate nucleated cell counts. Profiling relied on immunoSEQ multiplex PCR, and the TCRdb table lists in-frame clones only, not all of them. The D gene and trimming were derived from the DNA, and the V and J assignments and clone size from that table. The sample consists of some 110,000 clones, 90% of them appearing once.

The rearrangement uses TRBV10-1 and TRBJ1-5; D remains ambiguous. The specimen sequenced was peripheral blood. The receptor's source is a human donor with active COVID-19. The donor label of this sample is uncertain. CDR3 residues: CARRHSNQPQHF. CDR3 nucleotide sequence: TGCGCCAGAAGACACTCCAATCAGCCCCAGCATTTT.